The sequence of this T cell receptor (beta chain) was determined in a study of blood T cell repertoires in COVID-19. Sequenced by immunoSEQ multiplex PCR; TCRdb stores in-frame clones only, minus some. The table records 200,000 to 300,000 clones, 88% of them present only once. Germline V gene data show CDR1 as SGHTA and CDR2 as FQGNSA. V shed 4 bases, J shed 3 bases, and the junction held 6 bases outside the gene matches. This CDR3 spans 15 amino acids. The specimen sequenced was peripheral blood. This clonotype was obtained from a human donor in a cohort sampled during active COVID-19. The rearrangement joins TRBV7-2 to TRBJ2-1, with 7 nucleotides matching TRBD1. CDR3 coding DNA: TGTGCCAGCAGCTCAGGGGACAGTTACTACAATGAGCAGTTCTTC. Its translation: CASSSGDSYYNEQFF.